A selection of T cell receptor beta chains follows, all from one sample in a study of blood T cell repertoires in COVID-19. Data came from immunoSEQ multiplex PCR; TCRdb stores just in-frame clones and leaves some out. Seen here are about 32,000 clones, 65% to 90% observed once, and the top ten hold 5.5%. The sequencing sample was made of peripheral blood. These receptors originate from an elderly woman with active or convalescent COVID-19. The CDR3 runs from the conserved cysteine through the conserved F or W.

TRBV6-5,TRBJ1-2,CASRKDRGNLRGYTF
TRBV7-9,TRBJ2-5,CASSLVASGAQETQYF
TRBV28,TRBJ2-1,CASSFGLGLAGGRHYNEQFF
TRBV7-8,TRBJ1-5,CASSQGGVSAQHF
TRBV2,TRBJ1-2,CASSHTDRAYGYTF
TRBV19,TRBJ1-5,CASSPKADSNQPQHF
TRBV11-2,TRBJ2-2,CASSPRLDFVTGELFF
TRBV10-3,TRBJ2-7,CAISRDRDGEQYF
TRBV6-5,TRBJ2-1,CASSYLAGLYNEQFF
TRBV19,TRBJ1-3,CASRLQGSSGNTIYF
TRBV24-1,TRBJ2-4,CATSDGGDWRNIQYF
TRBV28,TRBJ1-5,CASSLANQPQHF
TRBV18,TRBJ2-1,CASSPRVESGSREQFF
TRBV2,TRBJ1-5,CASRPGTVYSGNQPQHF
TRBV28,TRBJ1-1,CASSLWGAGGGAFF
TRBV7-9,TRBJ2-1,CASSPASGRVDEQFF
TRBV19,TRBJ1-5,CASTDLGQGRSQPQHF
TRBV2,TRBJ2-1,CASTPTSNEQFF
TRBV6-2/TRBV6-3,TRBJ2-5,CASSGTQETQYF
TRBV12-3/TRBV12-4,TRBJ1-4,CASTTGSNEKLFF
TRBV30,TRBJ2-7,CAWSRGQAVYEQYF
TRBV9,TRBJ2-3,CASSVGTSGGPADTQYF
TRBV5-1,TRBJ2-1,CASSPGTSGVNEQFF
TRBV5-6,TRBJ1-4,CASSLGTGDEKLFF
TRBV10-3,TRBJ2-3,CAISESSGGPDTQYF
TRBV6-5,TRBJ1-2,CASSKNRDTNYGYTF
TRBV27,TRBJ2-7,CASSLLRSGEQYF
TRBV28,TRBJ2-3,CASRAGGSTDTQYF
TRBV2,TRBJ2-5,CASIYYQKETQYF
TRBV7-2,TRBJ2-5,CASSQRSSGSQGTQYF
TRBV28,TRBJ2-7,CASSFWTSGRSGEQYF
TRBV2,TRBJ2-1,CASSPLGYNEQFF
TRBV18,TRBJ2-6,CASSGQPRDRGLPSGANVLTF
TRBV7-3,TRBJ1-1,CASSLGQSHTEAFF
TRBV6-6,TRBJ1-5,CASSYWADNQPQHF
TRBV15,TRBJ2-5,CATSRDYLEGTGETQYF
TRBV3-1/TRBV3-2,TRBJ1-6,CASSQGHGAGSYNSPLHF
TRBV5-1,TRBJ1-2,CASSNGGGANYGYTF
TRBV3-1/TRBV3-2,TRBJ2-6,CASSPTWRPGSGANVLTF
TRBV5-1,TRBJ1-6,CASSWQGTGVSPLHF
TRBV6-2/TRBV6-3,TRBJ2-7,CASSYAGLAGSAYKNEQYF
TRBV27,TRBJ1-1,CASSLMGQGGNTEAFF
TRBV2,TRBJ2-7,CASSDRDLSSYEQYF
TRBV7-6,TRBJ2-4,CASSDPDRGDIQYF
TRBV10-3,TRBJ1-2,CAISESRLYGYTF
TRBV2,TRBJ1-2,CASIQVRNYGYTF
TRBV20-1,TRBJ2-1,CSASLAPSNEQFF
TRBV28,TRBJ2-3,CASSFVAGTDTQYF
TRBV29-1,TRBJ2-5,CSVASSSETQYF
TRBV19,TRBJ1-2,CASSIPGGTTNYGYTF
TRBV29-1,TRBJ1-1,CSVEDTGTEAFF
TRBV7-8,TRBJ2-3,CASSPSRQTTDTQYF
TRBV19,TRBJ2-5,CASTPRRTGGRETQYF
TRBV7-2,TRBJ1-3,CASSLLSAGRVSGNTIYF
TRBV2,TRBJ2-7,CASSARLTTYEQYF
TRBV3-1/TRBV3-2,TRBJ1-4,CASSQDRPPRGYREKLFF
TRBV6-6,TRBJ1-5,CASSYALSGPQHF
TRBV30,TRBJ1-2,CAWSPGMAYGYTF
TRBV4-3,TRBJ1-3,CASSPYSVSGNTIYF